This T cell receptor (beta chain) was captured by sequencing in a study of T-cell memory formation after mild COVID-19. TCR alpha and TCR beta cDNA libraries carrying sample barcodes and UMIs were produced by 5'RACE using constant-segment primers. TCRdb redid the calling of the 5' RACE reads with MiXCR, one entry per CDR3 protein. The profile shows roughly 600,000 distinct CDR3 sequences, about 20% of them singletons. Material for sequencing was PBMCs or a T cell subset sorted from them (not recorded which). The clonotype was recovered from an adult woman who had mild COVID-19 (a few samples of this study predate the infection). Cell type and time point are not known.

The CDR3 loop is CASSLAAGLSYEQYF. For the CDR3, the DNA is TGTGCCAGCAGCTTAGCGGCGGGACTTTCCTACGAGCAGTACTTC. The chain is built from TRBV7-8 and TRBJ2-7; D perhaps matches TRBD2 (6 bases). The CDR3 has 15 amino acids. Deletions cut 0 bases from V and 1 base from J, with 10 bases between. Germline V gives CDR1 SGHVS, CDR2 FQNEAQ.